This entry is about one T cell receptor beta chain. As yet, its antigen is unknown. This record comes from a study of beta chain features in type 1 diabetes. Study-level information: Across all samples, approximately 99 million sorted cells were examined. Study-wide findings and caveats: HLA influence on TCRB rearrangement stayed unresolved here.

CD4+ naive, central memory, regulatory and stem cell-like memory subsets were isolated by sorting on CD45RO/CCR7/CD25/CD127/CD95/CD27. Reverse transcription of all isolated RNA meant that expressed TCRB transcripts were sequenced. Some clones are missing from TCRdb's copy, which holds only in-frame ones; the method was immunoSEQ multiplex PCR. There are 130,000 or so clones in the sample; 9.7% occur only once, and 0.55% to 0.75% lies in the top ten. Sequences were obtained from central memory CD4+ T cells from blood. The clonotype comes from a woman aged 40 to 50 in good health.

The CDR3: CASSSRTSGGREQYF. The CDR3 region has the DNA TGTGCCAGCAGCTCCCGGACTAGCGGGGGGCGAGAGCAGTATTTT. V usage is TRBV11-3 and J usage is TRBJ2-3; 14 nucleotides match TRBD2. This CDR3 has 15 residues. The germline V gene has CDR1 SGHNT and CDR2 YENEEA. Trimming removed 4 bases from V and 11 bases from J; junction bases left unmatched: 8.